This T cell receptor beta chain is from a study of T cells in Graves' hyperthyroidism and ophthalmopathy. At the level of the study: The authors collected peripheral blood at initial diagnosis, before any treatment. Study observations and caveats: Most thyroid clonotypes expanded above 0.001 were also detected in blood.

The investigators amplified TCR beta CDR3 regions from RNA transcripts. An initial round of RT-PCR targeting the TCR CDR3 relied on the HTBI primer set. TCRdb reprocessed the multiplex PCR reads with MiXCR, giving one entry per CDR3 protein. The sample has approximately 620,000 distinct CDR3 sequences, approximately 15% seen once. Trimming removed 5 bases at V and 2 bases at J, with 19 bases between. Germline V gene data show CDR1 as SEHNR and CDR2 as FQNEAQ (reference sequence). This CDR3 has 16 residues. The study collected blood at first hyperthyroidism diagnosis, before any ophthalmopathy symptoms arose. A word on this clonotype: The antigen is not known.

Sequenced input: blood. The chain combines TRBV7-9 with TRBJ2-7; perhaps TRBD1 as D (7 bases). The source is a woman in her 30s with Graves' hyperthyroidism that later progressed to Graves' ophthalmopathy. The CDR3, as DNA: TGTGCCAGCAGCCAGGGGGGAACAGGGCGTACCTACGAGCAGTACTTC. Its protein product is CASSQGGTGRTYEQYF.